This section outlines one T cell receptor beta chain sequence together with its context. Its antigen is unidentified. Together with a sample-barcoded 5' primer, a J-beta primer mix was included in a second PCR lasting about 6 to 11 cycles. TCRdb passed the 5' RACE reads through MiXCR, listing each CDR3 protein once. The repertoire holds a few hundred thousand distinct CDR3 sequences, with about 27% as singletons. The data originate from a study of blood T cells in healthy people across ages. Study results and limitations: TCR beta diversity, measured per million T cells, fell in a roughly linear way with age.

The CDR3 has 13 amino acids. V was clipped by 3 bases and J by 3 bases, with 8 bases between them. CDR1 is WSHSY and CDR2 is SAAADI in the germline V gene. This same sample was also part of a study on T cells of mothers and their children.

This sequence originates from a boy between 2 and 10 years old in good health. This rearrangement joins TRBV10-2 to TRBJ2-5; D gene uncertain. The sample comprised blood. CDR3 coding DNA: TGCGCCAGCAGTGACTATGGAGAAGAGACCCAGTACTTC. Translation: CASSDYGEETQYF.